The 22 T cell receptor beta chains given below trace back to one sample, sequenced in a study of T cells after yellow fever vaccination. MiXCR, run by TCRdb on the 5' RACE reads, gives a single entry per CDR3 protein. Of 620,000 or so distinct CDR3 sequences in the sample, about 17% were seen once. The sample here was PBMCs, taken 5 to 6 days after the first yellow fever vaccination. The receptors here all came from a man between 18 and 35 years old who received the YFV17D yellow fever vaccine.

CDR3 sequence reads: CASSGGYRGEISTDTQYF. The DNA for the CDR3 is TGTGCCAGCAGCGGGGGGTATCGGGGGGAGATAAGCACAGATACGCAGTATTTT. The chain is built from TRBV7-8 and TRBJ2-3; the match to TRBD2 covers 7 bases. From germline, CDR1 is SGHVS and CDR2 FQNEAQ. V was clipped by 5 bases and J by 0 bases; unmatched bases: 14. CDR3 size: 18 residues.

This clonotype has ten or more counts. The V gene is TRBV3-1, the J gene TRBJ2-3; D ambiguous. Trimming cost V 1 base and J 4 bases, with 12 bases left between them. Per germline, CDR1 LGHDT and CDR2 YNNKEL (reference sequence). The CDR3 contains 15 residues. DNA of the CDR3: TGTGCCAGCAGCCAAGCCGGGCCGATGGCAGATACGCAGTATTTT. The encoded protein is CASSQAGPMADTQYF.

The sample holds many counts of this clonotype. This rearrangement joins TRBV5-6 to TRBJ2-7; TRBD2 matches at 7 bases. Trimming at V came to 7 bases and at J to 6 bases, leaving 10 bases not matched to a gene. Germline lookup yields CDR1 SGHDT and CDR2 YYEEEE. CDR3 length: 13 amino acids. This CDR3 reads CASVGRGRSEQYF. Written as DNA, the CDR3 is TGTGCCAGCGTGGGGAGGGGTAGGTCCGAGCAGTACTTC.

The chain recombines TRBV12-3 or TRBV12-4 with TRBJ1-1; no reliable D call. The V end lost 6 bases, the J end lost 0 bases, and 14 bases lay between the germline ends. CDR3 length equals 15 residues. In DNA, the CDR3 is TGTGCCAGCAGCCCTAGAGAACCGATGAACACTGAAGCTTTCTTT. Encoded protein: CASSPREPMNTEAFF.

This clonotype was picked up a small number of times. The chain links TRBV5-4 to TRBJ2-2, with 8 bases matching TRBD2. CDR3 size: 15 residues. With V trimmed by 4 bases and J by 3 bases, 5 bases remained unmatched. Germline assignment: CDR1 SGHNT and CDR2 YYREEE (reference sequence). The CDR3 bases are TGTGCCAGCAGCCACCGGGGGGGCGACACCGGGGAGCTGTTTTTT. As protein: CASSHRGGDTGELFF.

This chain uses TRBV7-2 with TRBJ1-5; D remains unclear. Germline V gene data show CDR1 as SGHTA and CDR2 as FQGNSA. Trimming took 6 bases from V and 1 from J, leaving 13 bases between them. CDR3 length equals 15 residues. The CDR3 sequence: CASRSIAWSNQPQHF. The CDR3, as DNA: TGTGCCAGCAGATCGATAGCTTGGAGCAATCAGCCCCAGCATTTT.

In its sample, this clonotype was seen a few times. The rearrangement uses TRBV27 and TRBJ2-1; D possibly corresponds to TRBD2 (6 bases). This CDR3 comprises 16 residues. The germline V gene encodes CDR1 MNHEY and CDR2 SMNVEV (reference sequence). V was trimmed by 4 bases and J by 4 bases, leaving 17 bases between them. The CDR3 sequence is CASSSSSEVFYNEQFF. The CDR3 DNA is TGTGCCAGCAGTTCGTCTAGCGAGGTATTTTACAATGAGCAGTTCTTC.

The chain combines TRBV4-1 with TRBJ2-1; D call uncertain. The CDR3 runs 17 residues. V lost 0 bases to trimming and J lost 0 bases, with 12 bases between them. Germline CDR1 is MGHRA and CDR2 is YSYEKL. The DNA of the CDR3 is TGCGCCAGCAGCCAAGACCCCACCCCAAGCTCCTACAATGAGCAGTTCTTC. Residues: CASSQDPTPSSYNEQFF.

This clonotype was seen only a few times. The rearrangement uses TRBV20-1 and TRBJ2-5; D is tentatively TRBD1 or TRBD2 (5 bases each). Germline V lookup: CDR1 DFQATT, CDR2 SNEGSKA (reference sequence). This CDR3 spans 14 amino acids. V gave up 0 bases and J gave up 5 bases, with 13 bases separating them. The CDR3 DNA follows: TGCAGTGCTAGAGATCCGAGGGACCGTGAGACCCAGTACTTC. Its translation: CSARDPRDRETQYF.

This chain uses TRBV5-4 with TRBJ2-3; 7 bases align to TRBD2. Looked up from germline, CDR1 is SGHNT and CDR2 is YYREEE (reference sequence). CDR3 length: 21 residues. Unmatched junction bases numbered 19, after V lost 0 bases and J lost 0 bases. The CDR3 protein is CASSLGVKLFGGGNSTDTQYF. The CDR3 DNA sequence: TGTGCCAGCAGCTTGGGGGTGAAATTATTCGGCGGGGGAAATAGCACAGATACGCAGTATTTT. Based on the CDR3 plus reference TRBV5-4 and TRBJ2-3, the full variable domain is ETGVTQSPTHLIKTRGQQVTLRCSSQSGHNTVSWYQQALGQGPQFIFQYYREEENGRGNFPPRFSGLQFPNYSSELNVNALELDDSALYLCASSLGVKLFGGGNSTDTQYFGPGTRLTVL.

The chain combines TRBV5-6 with TRBJ2-3; TRBD2 matches at 8 bases. Germline V gene sequence: CDR1 SGHDT, CDR2 YYEEEE. Losses at the gene ends were 0 bases for V and 4 bases for J; bases not matched to a gene: 7. CDR3 length: 16 amino acids. The CDR3 here is CASSLGGGGPADTQYF. The CDR3 DNA reads TGTGCCAGCAGCTTGGGGGGCGGGGGGCCCGCAGATACGCAGTATTTT.

This clonotype was detected a few times. V is TRBV11-2 and J is TRBJ1-4; 7 nucleotides align to TRBD1. After removal of 5 bases from V and 8 bases from J, the junction contained 8 bases not matched to a gene. The CDR3 runs to 14 residues. Germline V gene sequence: CDR1 SGHAT, CDR2 FQNNGV. The CDR3 sequence: CASSADRVGEKLFF. The CDR3 nucleotides are TGTGCCAGCAGCGCCGACAGGGTCGGCGAAAAACTGTTTTTT.

The chain uses TRBV20-1 and TRBJ2-7; 10 bases are shared with TRBD2. The CDR3 contains 14 residues. Trimming cost V 3 bases and J 2 bases; bases outside gene matches: 4. Germline V CDR1 and CDR2: DFQATT, SNEGSKA (reference sequence). The CDR3 DNA follows: TGCAGTGCTAGGCTAGCGGGGGTTACCTACGAGCAGTACTTC. This sequence encodes CSARLAGVTYEQYF.

This clonotype was observed a few times. V gene TRBV28 combines with J gene TRBJ1-1; D is possibly TRBD1 (5 bases). The germline V gene has CDR1 MDHEN and CDR2 SYDVKM. The CDR3 is made up of 16 amino acids. Trimming pared 4 bases from V and 1 base from J, leaving 16 bases between. CDR3 in amino acids: CASSSGAAGGNTEAFF. The CDR3, as DNA: TGTGCCAGCAGTTCTGGGGCAGCGGGAGGGAACACTGAAGCTTTCTTT. Combining the CDR3 with reference TRBV28 and TRBJ1-1 gives the whole variable domain DVKVTQSSRYLVKRTGEKVFLECVQDMDHENMFWYRQDPGLGLRLIYFSYDVKMKEKGDIPEGYSVSREKKERFSLILESASTNQTSMYLCASSSGAAGGNTEAFFGQGTRLTVV.

This chain uses TRBV9 with TRBJ2-2; 8 bases match TRBD1. The CDR3 consists of 17 residues. Germline-derived CDR1 and CDR2 are SGDLS and YYNGEE. Trimming removed 4 bases from V and 4 bases from J; junction bases left unmatched: 12. DNA of the CDR3: TGTGCCAGCAGCCAAGGGACGAGCAGGGGGCTCACCGGGGAGCTGTTTTTT. Protein: CASSQGTSRGLTGELFF. Full variable domain (outside the CDR3, taken from reference TRBV9 and TRBJ2-2): DSGVTQTPKHLITATGQRVTLRCSPRSGDLSVYWYQQSLDQGLQFLIQYYNGEERAKGNILERFSAQQFPDLHSELNLSSLELGDSALYFCASSQGTSRGLTGELFFGEGSRLTVL.

This clonotype showed up just a few times. The chain combines TRBV10-3 with TRBJ2-3, with 8 positions matching TRBD2. V trimming: 4 bases; J trimming: 6 bases; junction bases outside the gene matches: 9. CDR3 length: 15 amino acids. Looked up from germline, CDR1 is ENHRY and CDR2 is SYGVKD. The DNA of the CDR3 is TGTGCCATCAGTGCGGGGGGTTCTAGCGGGGATACGCAGTATTTT. This translates into CAISAGGSSGDTQYF.

A few counts support this clonotype. The rearrangement uses TRBV4-1 and TRBJ2-5, with D perhaps TRBD2 (5 bases). V was trimmed by 0 bases and J by 9 bases, leaving 11 bases between them. This CDR3 is 13 amino acids long. Germline CDR1 reads MGHRA; CDR2 reads YSYEKL. The CDR3 DNA reads TGCGCCAGCAGCCAAGATCTAGCTGAGGCCCAGTACTTC. Protein: CASSQDLAEAQYF.

This clonotype has at least ten counts. The rearrangement joins TRBV5-1 to TRBJ2-3; D not resolved. V was shortened by 2 bases and J by 6 bases, with 7 bases between the two germline ends. The CDR3 is made up of 12 amino acids. Germline assignment: CDR1 SGHRS and CDR2 YFSETQ. Here the CDR3 reads CASSLEMDTQYF. The CDR3 DNA sequence: TGCGCCAGCAGCTTAGAGATGGATACGCAGTATTTT.

The table lists this clonotype with a few counts. The chain is built from TRBV7-8 and TRBJ2-4; D is possibly TRBD1 or TRBD2 (5 bases each). This CDR3 is built from 13 residues. Germline CDR1 and CDR2: SGHVS and FQNEAQ. V was shortened by 5 bases and J by 16 bases, with 21 bases between the two germline ends. CDR3 protein: CASSEYDGTKLYF. The CDR3 coding sequence is TGTGCCAGCAGCGAGTATGACGGGACGAAATTATACTTC.

This clonotype has a handful of counts. The chain carries TRBV29-1 and TRBJ1-1; 9 bases align to TRBD1. Germline V gives CDR1 SQVTM, CDR2 ANQGSEA. The J segment lost 1 base and the V segment lost 7 bases, leaving 4 bases of the junction unmatched. The CDR3 consists of 13 residues. The CDR3 DNA sequence: TGCAGCGCAGCGGGACAGGGGAACACTGAAGCTTTCTTT. This encodes CSAAGQGNTEAFF.

V is TRBV4-1 and J is TRBJ2-3; D unclear. With 1 base removed from V and 4 bases from J, the gap between germline ends came to 12 bases. The CDR3 sequence is 15 residues long. Germline V CDR1 and CDR2: MGHRA, YSYEKL. The CDR3 DNA is TGCGCCAGCAGCCAAGCTCACCCGGTCCCAGATACGCAGTATTTT. This gives the protein CASSQAHPVPDTQYF.

The rearrangement uses TRBV24-1 and TRBJ1-5; a weak D match, TRBD1 (5 bases). The V end lost 2 bases, the J end lost 1 base, and 11 bases lay between the germline ends. Germline V gene lookup returns CDR1 KGHDR and CDR2 SFDVKD. This CDR3 is 16 amino acids long. The CDR3 sequence is CATSDSGFDSNQPQHF. The CDR3 region has the DNA TGTGCCACCAGTGATTCAGGGTTTGACAGCAATCAGCCCCAGCATTTT.